This entry lists 30 T cell receptor beta chains sequenced from one sample in a study of blood T cell repertoires in COVID-19. Only in-frame clones appear in the TCRdb table, and some are missing; sequencing was by immunoSEQ multiplex PCR. The profile shows nearly 100,000 clones, less than 85% of them singletons. Sequenced input: peripheral blood. The source of these receptors is a woman in her sixties with acute or convalescent COVID-19.

The rearrangement links TRBV28 to TRBJ1-2; tentative D call: TRBD1 (6 bases). The germline CDR1 and CDR2 sequences are MDHEN and SYDVKM. V lost 4 bases and J 3 bases, leaving 9 bases between the germline ends. The CDR3 runs to 13 residues. The CDR3, as DNA: TGTGCCAGCAGTTACAGGGAGCACTATGGCTACACCTTC. Translated: CASSYREHYGYTF.

This CDR3 is CASSPRPSTGGPWDEQFF. The CDR3 DNA reads TGTGCCAGCAGCCCCCGTCCCAGTACAGGGGGCCCGTGGGATGAGCAGTTCTTC. The gene calls are TRBV7-4 and TRBJ2-1; 9 bases agree with TRBD1. Germline CDR1 is SGHVT and CDR2 is SQSDAQ. Losses at the gene ends were 5 bases for V and 8 bases for J; bases not matched to a gene: 19. CDR3 size: 18 residues.

V and J are TRBV5-1 and TRBJ1-5; TRBD1 aligns across 12 bases. V trimming: 0 bases; J trimming: 1 base; junction bases outside the gene matches: 14. Germline assignment: CDR1 SGHRS and CDR2 YFSETQ. The CDR3 has 21 amino acids. CDR3 region: CASSLASGTGGGKSSNQPQHF. CDR3 DNA: TGCGCCAGCAGCTTGGCCTCCGGGACAGGGGGCGGGAAATCCAGCAATCAGCCCCAGCATTTT.

This clone was counted ten times or more. The V gene is TRBV6-5, the J gene TRBJ2-7, with a tentative D call TRBD2 (6 bases). This CDR3 region has 14 residues. Trimming removed 9 bases from V and 2 bases from J, with 17 bases in between. Germline-derived CDR1 and CDR2 are MNHEY and SVGAGI. The CDR3 region has the DNA TGTGCCAGTATCATCCGGGGCGGGGCCTACGAGCAGTACTTC. Its translation is CASIIRGGAYEQYF.

This clone was seen a handful of times. The chain carries TRBV4-2 and TRBJ1-6, with 7 bases that match TRBD1. This CDR3 comprises 15 residues. Germline CDR1 reads LGHNA; CDR2 reads YNFKEQ. The junction had 10 bases not matched to a gene; V was cut back by 6 bases and J by 8 bases. The CDR3, as DNA: TGTGCCAGCAGACCACGGACAGGTCCCGATTCACCCCTCCACTTT. Its translation is CASRPRTGPDSPLHF.

V gene TRBV5-1 combines with J gene TRBJ1-1; 9 nucleotides line up with TRBD1. CDR1 SGHRS and CDR2 YFSETQ come from the germline V gene. The junction had 6 bases not matched to a gene; V was cut back by 1 base and J by 5 bases. The CDR3 is made up of 15 amino acids. The CDR3 reads CASSLNGQGLTEAFF. The CDR3 DNA is TGCGCCAGCAGCTTGAATGGACAGGGGTTGACTGAAGCTTTCTTT.

This clone was counted only a few times. This chain uses TRBV4-3 with TRBJ1-6, with 8 bases that match TRBD1. The junction had 6 bases not matched to a gene; V was cut back by 0 bases and J by 8 bases. CDR3 length equals 16 residues. Germline loops: CDR1 LGHNA, CDR2 YSLEER. The DNA for the CDR3 is TGCGCCAGCAGCCAAGACGCACAGGGGGTTTATTCACCCCTCCACTTT. It yields the protein CASSQDAQGVYSPLHF.

CDR3 sequence (DNA): TGTGCCAGCAGTGGGACTAGCGGGTCGCCCCAGTACTTC. Translated: CASSGTSGSPQYF. The rearrangement joins TRBV12-3 or TRBV12-4 to TRBJ2-5, with TRBD2 matching over 12 bases. V lost 5 bases, J lost 9 bases, and 4 bases stayed unmatched. The CDR3 has 13 amino acids.

V usage is TRBV7-9 and J usage is TRBJ1-2; 7 bases align to TRBD1. Germline trimming cut 4 bases from V and 5 bases from J; bases unmatched to any gene: 1. The CDR3 totals 12 residues. CDR1 is SEHNR and CDR2 is FQNEAQ in the germline V gene (reference sequence). CDR3 nucleotides: TGTGCCAGCAGCTCGACAGGGTATGGCTACACCTTC. Translating it yields CASSSTGYGYTF.

This sequence joins TRBV2 and TRBJ2-1; no clear D. There are 11 residues in the CDR3. V was shortened by 0 bases and J by 14 bases, with 8 bases between the two germline ends. The germline gives CDR1 SNHLY, CDR2 FYNNEI. CDR3 sequence reads: CASSEASLKFF. The CDR3 coding sequence is TGTGCCAGCAGTGAAGCGAGCTTGAAGTTCTTC.

V gene TRBV20-1 combines with J gene TRBJ1-2; 9 bases match TRBD1. CDR3 size: 17 residues. The V gene's germline CDR1 is DFQATT and CDR2 SNEGSKA (reference sequence). The trim removed 3 bases at V and 4 bases at J, leaving 15 bases unmatched. The CDR3 is CSASILQGANLAYGYTF. The DNA of the CDR3 is TGCAGTGCTAGTATCTTACAGGGGGCGAACTTGGCCTATGGCTACACCTTC.

The CDR3 region is CASSSGGTEAFF. In DNA, the CDR3 is TGTGCCAGCTCATCAGGGGGAACTGAAGCTTTCTTT. The chain has TRBV18 and TRBJ1-1; TRBD1 matches at 7 bases. Germline V gives CDR1 KGHSH, CDR2 LQKENI. J was trimmed by 5 bases and V by 5 bases; bases with no gene match: 2. CDR3 length: 12 amino acids.

The genes are TRBV4-1 and TRBJ2-1, with D unresolved. This CDR3 contains 15 residues. Germline CDR1 MGHRA, CDR2 YSYEKL. The V end was cut by 1 base, the J end by 6 bases, with 13 bases between. In nucleotides, the CDR3 is TGCGCCAGCAGCCAAGGTGCGAGCTTGGTCAATGAGCAGTTCTTC. It specifies CASSQGASLVNEQFF.

CDR3 protein: CASSQDTDRAYEQYF. The CDR3 nucleotides read TGTGCCAGCAGCCAAGATACCGACAGGGCCTACGAGCAGTACTTC. This sequence joins TRBV3-1 (or the pseudogene TRBV3-2) and TRBJ2-7, with TRBD1 matching 7 bases. This CDR3 has 15 amino acids. Per the germline V gene, CDR1 is LGHDT and CDR2 is YNNKEL (reference sequence). Trimming took 0 bases from V and 2 from J; bases not matched to a gene: 4.

The chain employs TRBV4-1 and TRBJ2-3; the D gene is possibly TRBD1 (5 bases). From germline, CDR1 is MGHRA and CDR2 YSYEKL. The V end lost 7 bases, the J end lost 1 base, and 12 bases lay between the germline ends. The CDR3 has 14 amino acids. The CDR3 sequence: CASNGQPGTDTQYF. CDR3 nucleotides: TGCGCCAGCAACGGACAACCGGGCACAGATACGCAGTATTTT.

This clone was seen once. The chain has TRBV12-3 or TRBV12-4 and TRBJ2-7; TRBD1 matches 8 bases. J gave up 4 bases and V 7 bases, and 6 bases lay outside the gene matches. The CDR3 is 13 amino acids. The CDR3 sequence: CASNRQGRYEQYF. CDR3 nucleotides: TGTGCCAGCAATCGACAGGGGCGGTACGAGCAGTACTTC.

This chain joins TRBV27 and TRBJ2-1; 10 nucleotides line up with TRBD2. V trimming: 5 bases; J trimming: 8 bases; junction bases outside the gene matches: 9. The CDR3 is 15 residues long. Germline CDR1 is MNHEY and CDR2 is SMNVEV (reference sequence). The DNA of the CDR3 is TGTGCCAGCAGTCGACTCAGCGGGGGGGCCCATGAGCAGTTCTTC. This sequence encodes CASSRLSGGAHEQFF.

V gene TRBV9 combines with J gene TRBJ2-3, with 9 positions matching TRBD1. Losses at the gene ends were 3 bases for V and 4 bases for J; bases not matched to a gene: 12. The CDR3 covers 17 residues. The germline CDR1 and CDR2 sequences are SGDLS and YYNGEE. This CDR3 is CASSDPRGQGRSDTQYF. The CDR3, as DNA: TGTGCCAGCAGCGACCCTAGGGGACAGGGTCGGTCAGATACGCAGTATTTT.

The gene calls are TRBV4-2 and TRBJ2-7, with D perhaps matching TRBD2 (5 bases). Germline CDR1 reads LGHNA; CDR2 reads YNFKEQ. V was cut by 2 bases and J by 1 base, with 12 bases left in between. The CDR3 has 15 residues. DNA for the CDR3: TGTGCCAGCAGCCAAAGTAGGATAGCGTCCTACGAGCAGTACTTC. As protein: CASSQSRIASYEQYF.

This rearrangement joins TRBV4-1 to TRBJ1-1, with 7 bases that match TRBD1. The CDR3 covers 15 residues. CDR1 and CDR2 (germline): MGHRA, YSYEKL. V gave up 2 bases and J gave up 4 bases; unmatched junction bases: 7. Here the CDR3 DNA reads TGCGCCAGCAGCCAATACCGACAGGGAGGCACTGAAGCTTTCTTT. This encodes CASSQYRQGGTEAFF.

This clone is a singleton in its sample. V usage is TRBV3-1 (or the pseudogene TRBV3-2) and J usage is TRBJ2-5; no definite D call. Germline CDR1 and CDR2: LGHDT and YNNKEL (reference sequence). Trimming pared 0 bases from V and 3 bases from J, leaving 14 bases between. The length of the CDR3 is 16 residues. The CDR3 DNA is TGTGCCAGCAGCCAAGATCTGGCTAGTCAAAAAGAGACCCAGTACTTC. It codes for CASSQDLASQKETQYF.

This clone was observed a handful of times. This chain joins TRBV7-2 and TRBJ2-2; possibly TRBD1 for D (5 bases). This CDR3 spans 14 amino acids. Trimming removed 3 bases at V and 5 bases at J, with 10 bases between. Germline lookup yields CDR1 SGHTA and CDR2 FQGNSA. The CDR3 DNA is TGTGCCAGCAGCTTTCTCAGGGCGACCGGGGAGCTGTTTTTT. Translating gives CASSFLRATGELFF.

The chain carries TRBV9 and TRBJ1-6; 7 bases align to TRBD1. The length of the CDR3 is 15 residues. V gave up 3 bases and J gave up 10 bases; unmatched junction bases: 10. Germline V gene sequence: CDR1 SGDLS, CDR2 YYNGEE. For the CDR3, the DNA is TGTGCCAGCAGCGCACGGACAGGCCTTGGGTCACCCCTCCACTTT. Its translation: CASSARTGLGSPLHF. Full variable domain (rest looked up from reference TRBV9 and TRBJ1-6): DSGVTQTPKHLITATGQRVTLRCSPRSGDLSVYWYQQSLDQGLQFLIQYYNGEERAKGNILERFSAQQFPDLHSELNLSSLELGDSALYFCASSARTGLGSPLHFGNGTRLTVT.

A few counts support this clone. The chain has TRBV9 and TRBJ1-1; tentative D call: TRBD1 (5 bases). The CDR3 has 14 amino acids. Germline loops: CDR1 SGDLS, CDR2 YYNGEE. V was clipped by 0 bases and J by 4 bases, with 10 bases between them. The chain's CDR3 is CASSVEGWGTEAFF. The CDR3 region has the DNA TGTGCCAGCAGCGTAGAGGGGTGGGGCACTGAAGCTTTCTTT.

This clone was observed a handful of times. This chain links TRBV19 with TRBJ2-7; 8 nucleotides align to TRBD1. From germline, CDR1 is LNHDA and CDR2 SQIVND (reference sequence). J was trimmed by 7 bases and V by 10 bases; bases with no gene match: 12. The CDR3 is made up of 13 amino acids. CDR3: CATTDRGVGEQYF. The CDR3 nucleotides read TGTGCCACTACCGACAGGGGCGTCGGGGAGCAGTACTTC.

This clone was counted a single time. The chain has TRBV6-5 and TRBJ1-3, with D possibly being TRBD1 (6 bases). From germline, CDR1 is MNHEY and CDR2 SVGAGI. This CDR3 is built from 13 residues. V lost 5 bases and J 4 bases, leaving 9 bases between the germline ends. The CDR3 sequence: CASSRTEGNTIYF. In DNA form, the CDR3 reads TGTGCCAGCAGTAGGACAGAAGGAAACACCATATATTTT.

The CDR3 loop is CASSYDDRTYEQYF. The DNA of the CDR3 is TGCGCCAGCAGCTACGACGACAGAACCTACGAGCAGTACTTC. The J gene is TRBJ2-7, the V gene TRBV5-1; a possible D gene is TRBD1 (5 bases). The CDR3 sequence is 14 residues long. Per the germline V gene, CDR1 is SGHRS and CDR2 is YFSETQ. V was shortened by 3 bases and J by 2 bases, with 12 bases between the two germline ends.

The chain combines TRBV28 with TRBJ1-2; perhaps TRBD1 as D (5 bases). The V gene's germline CDR1 is MDHEN and CDR2 SYDVKM. The CDR3 sequence is 13 residues long. Trimming took off 4 bases at V and 9 bases at J, with 15 bases between the two ends. As DNA, the CDR3 is TGTGCCAGCAGTTCCCCACGCCGGGGGAGCTACACCTTC. It yields the protein CASSSPRRGSYTF.

The V call is TRBV11-3, the J call TRBJ2-2; the match to TRBD1 covers 8 bases. The CDR3 loop spans 16 amino acids. The V gene end was trimmed by 1 base and the J gene end by 9 bases; junction bases not matched to a gene: 10. CDR1 and CDR2 from the germline V gene are SGHNT and YENEEA. CDR3 region: CASSLAPGQDRRELFF. CDR3 nucleotide sequence: TGTGCCAGCAGCTTAGCACCGGGACAGGACCGTCGGGAGCTGTTTTTT.

The V gene is TRBV30, the J gene TRBJ2-1; 7 positions match TRBD1. Trimming cost V 0 bases and J 7 bases; bases outside gene matches: 6. The CDR3 contains 14 residues. CDR1 is GTSNPN and CDR2 is SVGIG in the germline V gene (reference sequence). Here the CDR3 reads CAWSVARGSNEQFF. CDR3 nucleotides: TGTGCCTGGAGTGTAGCCAGGGGGTCAAATGAGCAGTTCTTC.